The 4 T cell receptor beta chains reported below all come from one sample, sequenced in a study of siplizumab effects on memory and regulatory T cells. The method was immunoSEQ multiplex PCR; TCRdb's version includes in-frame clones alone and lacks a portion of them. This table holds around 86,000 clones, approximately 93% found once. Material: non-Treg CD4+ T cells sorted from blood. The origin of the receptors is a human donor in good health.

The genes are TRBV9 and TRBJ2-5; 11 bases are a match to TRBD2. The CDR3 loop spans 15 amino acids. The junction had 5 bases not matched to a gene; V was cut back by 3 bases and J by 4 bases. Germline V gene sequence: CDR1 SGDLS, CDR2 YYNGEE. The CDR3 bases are TGTGCCAGCAGCGGTTTAGCGGGAGGGGGAGAGACCCAGTACTTC. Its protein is CASSGLAGGGETQYF.

The CDR3 region has the DNA TGTGCCAGCACCGTCATCGTTTTCGAAGCTTTCTTT. The encoded protein is CASTVIVFEAFF. The genes are TRBV6-5 and TRBJ1-1; no reliable D call. This CDR3 comprises 12 residues. Germline CDR1 MNHEY, CDR2 SVGAGI. The V end was cut by 7 bases, the J end by 8 bases, with 14 bases between.

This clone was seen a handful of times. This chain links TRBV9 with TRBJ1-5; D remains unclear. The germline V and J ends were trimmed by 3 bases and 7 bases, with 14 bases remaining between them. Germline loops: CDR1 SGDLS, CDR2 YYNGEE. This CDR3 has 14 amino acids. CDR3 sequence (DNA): TGTGCCAGCAGCGATGGTACGGCGGGGCAGCCCCAGCATTTT. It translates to CASSDGTAGQPQHF. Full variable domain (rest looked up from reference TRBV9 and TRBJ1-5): DSGVTQTPKHLITATGQRVTLRCSPRSGDLSVYWYQQSLDQGLQFLIQYYNGEERAKGNILERFSAQQFPDLHSELNLSSLELGDSALYFCASSDGTAGQPQHFGDGTRLSIL.

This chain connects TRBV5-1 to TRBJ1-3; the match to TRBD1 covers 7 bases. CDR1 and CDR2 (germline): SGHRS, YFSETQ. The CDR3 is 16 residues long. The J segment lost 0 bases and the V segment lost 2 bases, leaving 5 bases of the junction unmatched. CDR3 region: CASSFGQVLSGNTIYF. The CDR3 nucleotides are TGCGCCAGCAGCTTCGGACAGGTACTCTCTGGAAACACCATATATTTT.